The 30 T cell receptor beta chains given below trace back to one sample, sequenced in a study of early T cells in non-severe SARS-CoV-2 infection. TCRdb reanalysed the 5' RACE reads using MiXCR and keeps one entry per CDR3 protein. The sample lists 35,000 to 45,000 distinct CDR3 sequences, 5% to 6.5% occurring once. The sequenced sample consisted of whole blood. The receptors derive from an adult who was a healthcare worker with PCR-confirmed SARS-CoV-2 infection or an uninfected control (not recorded which).

This chain joins TRBV10-3 and TRBJ1-3, with D unclear. The CDR3 has 12 residues. Per the germline V gene, CDR1 is ENHRY and CDR2 is SYGVKD. Trimming stripped 4 bases from V and 4 bases from J, with 5 bases between. CDR3 DNA sequence: TGTGCCATCAGTGGAGAAGGAAACACCATATATTTT. Its protein product is CAISGEGNTIYF.

The sample holds many counts of this clonotype. The gene calls are TRBV25-1 and TRBJ1-1; weak D call: TRBD1 (5 bases). The CDR3 spans 13 residues. Germline CDR1 is MGHDK and CDR2 is SYGVNS. V shed 4 bases and J shed 1 base, with 7 bases lying between them. The CDR3 DNA follows: TGTGCCAGCAGTGGGCAGGGGAACACTGAAGCTTTCTTT. Translation: CASSGQGNTEAFF. Full variable domain (remainder filled in from reference TRBV25-1 and TRBJ1-1): EADIYQTPRYLVIGTGKKITLECSQTMGHDKMYWYQQDPGMELHLIHYSYGVNSTEKGDLSSESTVSRIRTEHFPLTLESARPSHTSQYLCASSGQGNTEAFFGQGTRLTVV.

A remark on this clonotype: Given a much more abundant clone one base away, this may be a read error. The chain uses TRBV5-5 and TRBJ2-7; no definite D call. The germline V gene has CDR1 SGHKS and CDR2 YYEKEE (reference sequence). The length of the CDR3 is 12 residues. The CDR3 coding sequence is TGTGTCAGCAGGTACAGCTCCTACGAGCAGTACTTC. Translated: CVSRYSSYEQYF.

Many counts were recorded for this clonotype. The chain employs TRBV6-2 or TRBV6-3 and TRBJ2-1, with D perhaps matching TRBD1 or TRBD2 (5 bases each). The V end lost 4 bases, the J end lost 5 bases, and 15 bases lay between the germline ends. This CDR3 is 15 amino acids long. CDR1 and CDR2 (germline): MNHEY, SVGEGT. This CDR3 reads CASSFDYPRDNEQFF. As DNA, the CDR3 is TGTGCCAGCAGTTTTGACTATCCCAGGGACAATGAGCAGTTCTTC.

This clonotype was seen repeatedly, ten times or more. J is TRBJ2-1 and V is TRBV24-1, with TRBD2 matching 9 bases. There are 14 residues in the CDR3. CDR1 and CDR2 (germline): KGHDR, SFDVKD. V lost 2 bases and J lost 8; bases outside the gene matches: 3. The CDR3 DNA reads as TGTGCCACCAGTGATTCGACTAGCGGTGATGAGCAGTTCTTC. Its translation is CATSDSTSGDEQFF.

This clonotype came up many times. This sequence joins TRBV9 and TRBJ1-6; no definite D call. V dropped 2 bases and J dropped 7 bases, with 7 bases sitting between them. CDR1 and CDR2 (germline): SGDLS, YYNGEE. This CDR3 has 13 amino acids. Here the CDR3 reads CASSVFKNSPLHF. In DNA, the CDR3 is TGTGCCAGCAGCGTTTTTAAGAATTCACCCCTCCACTTT.

The chain recombines TRBV3-1 with TRBJ2-7; no clear D gene. The germline V and J ends were trimmed by 4 bases and 1 base, with 8 bases remaining between them. The CDR3 runs to 13 residues. Germline assignment: CDR1 LGHDT and CDR2 YNNKEL (reference sequence). CDR3 loop: CASSPRISYEQYF. For the CDR3, the DNA is TGTGCCAGCAGCCCGAGAATTTCCTACGAGCAGTACTTC.

As concerns this clonotype: This could be a read error, since a much larger clone is one nucleotide away. This CDR3 fails to terminate in the conserved phenylalanine or tryptophan, so it likely reflects a read error. V gene TRBV15 combines with J gene TRBJ2-1; the match to TRBD2 covers 8 bases. Germline CDR1 is LNHNV and CDR2 is YYDKDF (reference sequence). The CDR3 consists of 15 residues. The ends lost 2 bases at V and 5 bases at J; junction bases unmatched: 5. CDR3 sequence reads: CATSRQRGTDNEQFS. The CDR3 DNA reads as TGTGCCACCAGCAGACAGCGGGGGACGGACAATGAGCAGTTCTCC.

In this sample, this clonotype turned up a few times. The V gene is TRBV12-3 or TRBV12-4, the J gene TRBJ2-7, with D possibly matching TRBD1 (6 bases). The length of the CDR3 is 13 residues. V shed 7 bases and J shed 0 bases, with 10 bases lying between them. The CDR3 DNA reads TGTGCCAGCACGACAGGTTACTCCTACGAGCAGTACTTC. Translating gives CASTTGYSYEQYF.

This clonotype was counted only a few times. V is TRBV20-1 and J is TRBJ2-7, with 7 bases aligning to TRBD1. V lost 1 base and J lost 2; bases outside the gene matches: 5. Germline CDR1 is DFQATT and CDR2 is SNEGSKA (reference sequence). CDR3 length: 14 amino acids. CDR3 region: CSARGTGSPYEQYF. As DNA, the CDR3 is TGCAGTGCTAGAGGGACAGGCTCTCCCTACGAGCAGTACTTC.

In this sample, this clonotype turned up a few times. The chain employs TRBV20-1 and TRBJ2-5, with TRBD2 matching over 8 bases. The V and J ends lost 1 base and 5 bases, in that order; junction bases with no gene match: 3. Germline V gene lookup returns CDR1 DFQATT and CDR2 SNEGSKA (reference sequence). The CDR3 covers 13 residues. The CDR3 DNA sequence: TGCAGTGCTAGAGCCCGCGGGGGGGAGACCCAGTACTTC. It translates to CSARARGGETQYF.

This clonotype showed up many times. The V gene is TRBV20-1, the J gene TRBJ1-2; D is unresolved. The CDR3 has 10 amino acids. Germline-derived CDR1 and CDR2 are DFQATT and SNEGSKA (reference sequence). Trimming stripped 5 bases from V and 5 bases from J, with 6 bases between. CDR3 DNA sequence: TGCAGTGCTTTAGATTATGGCTACACCTTC. The encoded protein is CSALDYGYTF.

This clonotype was recorded a few times. The genes are TRBV4-2 and TRBJ1-6; possibly TRBD1 for D (6 bases). This CDR3 has 12 residues. The V gene's germline CDR1 is LGHNA and CDR2 YNFKEQ. The germline V and J ends were trimmed by 4 bases and 9 bases, with 7 bases remaining between them. The DNA of the CDR3 is TGTGCCAGCAGCCCGACAGGTTCACCCCTCCACTTT. Its protein is CASSPTGSPLHF.

The sample holds many counts of this clonotype. The chain has TRBV9 and TRBJ2-1; 7 bases are shared with TRBD1. V dropped 2 bases and J dropped 10; count of bases not matched to a gene: 9. This CDR3 is 14 amino acids long. Per the germline V gene, CDR1 is SGDLS and CDR2 is YYNGEE. CDR3 sequence: CASSVAYRGREQFF. In DNA form, the CDR3 reads TGTGCCAGCAGCGTCGCTTACAGGGGAAGGGAGCAGTTCTTC.

Ten or more counts support this clonotype. The gene calls are TRBV7-3 and TRBJ2-2; 9 nucleotides agree with TRBD1. CDR3 length: 17 residues. Germline CDR1 reads SGHTA; CDR2 reads FQGTGA. The V segment lost 5 bases and the J segment 0 bases; nucleotides outside the gene matches: 7. The CDR3 DNA sequence: TGTGCCAGCAGCCTCACCCGACAGGGGGCGAACACCGGGGAGCTGTTTTTT. It is translated as CASSLTRQGANTGELFF.

V and J are TRBV7-2 and TRBJ2-5; D uncertain. V was cut by 5 bases and J by 5 bases, with 12 bases left in between. Germline V gene lookup returns CDR1 SGHTA and CDR2 FQGNSA. This CDR3 comprises 13 residues. This CDR3 is CASSTQARETQYF. As DNA, the CDR3 is TGTGCCAGCAGCACTCAGGCTCGGGAGACCCAGTACTTC.

There are many counts of this clonotype. The rearrangement uses TRBV3-1 and TRBJ2-7; TRBD2 matches 10 bases. CDR3 size: 15 residues. Germline lookup yields CDR1 LGHDT and CDR2 YNNKEL (reference sequence). Unmatched junction bases numbered 4, after V lost 1 base and J lost 4 bases. CDR3: CASSQGFSGGYEQYF. The CDR3 bases are TGTGCCAGCAGCCAAGGGTTTAGCGGGGGGTACGAGCAGTACTTC.

This clonotype was picked up many times. The J gene is TRBJ2-2, the V gene TRBV12-3 or TRBV12-4, with D perhaps TRBD1 (5 bases). Between the trimmed V and J ends, which lost 7 bases and 6 bases, there was a span of 9 bases. The length of the CDR3 is 12 residues. Here the CDR3 DNA reads TGTGCCAGCATCTCAGGGTCCGGGGAGCTGTTTTTT. This codes for CASISGSGELFF.

The chain employs TRBV5-5 and TRBJ1-5, with D perhaps matching TRBD1 (5 bases). CDR1 is SGHKS and CDR2 is YYEKEE in the germline V gene (reference sequence). The CDR3 runs 13 residues. V gave up 1 base and J gave up 6 bases, with 8 bases separating them. This CDR3 is CASSLSGPQPQHF. The CDR3 DNA follows: TGTGCCAGCAGCTTGTCGGGGCCTCAGCCCCAGCATTTT.

V is TRBV30 and J is TRBJ2-1; 9 positions match TRBD2. In germline, CDR1 is GTSNPN, CDR2 SVGIG (reference sequence). CDR3 length: 15 residues. V shed 0 bases and J 8 bases; nucleotides not matched to a gene: 8. In DNA form, the CDR3 reads TGTGCCTGGAGTGTGGGTGCGGGAGGGCCCTATGAGCAGTTCTTC. This encodes CAWSVGAGGPYEQFF.

The table lists this clonotype with many counts. The V gene is TRBV7-2, the J gene TRBJ2-3; 15 bases fit TRBD2. CDR1 and CDR2 (germline): SGHTA, FQGNSA. V was clipped by 5 bases and J by 15 bases; unmatched bases: 15. This CDR3 region has 16 residues. CDR3 sequence reads: CASSGSGTSGGMGIYF. As DNA, the CDR3 is TGTGCCAGCAGCGGGTCCGGGACTAGCGGGGGGATGGGAATCTATTTT.

The sample holds many counts of this clonotype. The rearrangement uses TRBV11-2 and TRBJ2-1; D uncertain. V was pared by 3 bases and J by 3 bases, with 9 bases between. The CDR3 extends over 14 amino acids. CDR1 and CDR2 from the germline V gene are SGHAT and FQNNGV. The CDR3 protein is CASSFQSNYNEQFF. The CDR3 region has the DNA TGTGCCAGCAGCTTCCAATCGAACTACAATGAGCAGTTCTTC. Filled out from reference TRBV11-2 and TRBJ2-1, the complete variable domain reads EAGVAQSPRYKIIEKRQSVAFWCNPISGHATLYWYQQILGQGPKLLIQFQNNGVVDDSQLPKDRFSAERLKGVDSTLKIQPAKLEDSAVYLCASSFQSNYNEQFFGPGTRLTVL.

This clonotype was seen repeatedly, ten times or more. This rearrangement joins TRBV25-1 to TRBJ2-7, with 7 bases fitting TRBD1. From germline, CDR1 is MGHDK and CDR2 SYGVNS. This CDR3 is 15 amino acids long. The J segment lost 4 bases and the V segment lost 1 base, leaving 7 bases of the junction unmatched. DNA of the CDR3: TGTGCCAGCAGTGAATTGAGGACAGGTTTATACGAGCAGTACTTC. Translation: CASSELRTGLYEQYF.

This clonotype was recorded many times. The rearrangement links TRBV6-1 to TRBJ1-2; D unresolved. V dropped 6 bases and J dropped 4 bases, with 9 bases sitting between them. Per the germline V gene, CDR1 is MNHNS and CDR2 is SASEGT. CDR3 size: 12 residues. The CDR3 DNA sequence: TGTGCCAGCAGGGACCCCCGCTATGGCTACACCTTC. It translates to CASRDPRYGYTF.

This clonotype is medium-sized. The genes are TRBV9 and TRBJ2-1; either TRBD1 or TRBD2 may supply D (5 bases each). V was cut by 3 bases and J by 5 bases, with 15 bases left in between. Germline V lookup: CDR1 SGDLS, CDR2 YYNGEE. CDR3 length equals 15 residues. The CDR3 DNA follows: TGTGCCAGCAGCGCGGGGCCTAACCTTCACAATGAGCAGTTCTTC. Translated: CASSAGPNLHNEQFF.

There are a few counts of this clonotype. J is TRBJ2-7 and V is TRBV19; D is perhaps TRBD2 (6 bases). V dropped 5 bases and J dropped 0 bases, with 14 bases sitting between them. The CDR3 covers 15 residues. Per the germline V gene, CDR1 is LNHDA and CDR2 is SQIVND (reference sequence). The CDR3 region is CASSAAGSSSYEQYF. CDR3 bases: TGTGCCAGTAGTGCTGCGGGATCAAGCTCCTACGAGCAGTACTTC.

In this sample, this clonotype turned up once. The chain uses TRBV7-2 and TRBJ2-2, with 11 bases matching TRBD1. Germline trimming cut 4 bases from V and 0 bases from J; bases unmatched to any gene: 4. In germline, CDR1 is SGHTA, CDR2 FQGNSA. This CDR3 has 17 amino acids. The CDR3 DNA reads as TGTGCCAGCAGCTCGGACAGGGGGCCTACGAACACCGGGGAGCTGTTTTTT. As protein: CASSSDRGPTNTGELFF.

Many counts were recorded for this clonotype. Its ends do not fully match the called genes, so a read error is possible. V gene TRBV18 combines with J gene TRBJ2-1; 8 nucleotides match TRBD1. The length of the CDR3 is 14 residues. Germline assignment: CDR1 KGHSH and CDR2 LQKENI. The CDR3 region is CATHTQTGQGLGVF. CDR3 in DNA: TGTGCCACCCACACCCAAACCGGACAGGGCCTCGGGGTCTTC.

This clonotype was recorded at least ten times. The V and J genes are TRBV19 and TRBJ1-1, with D possibly being TRBD1 (6 bases). The CDR3 is 14 amino acids. Germline V gene data show CDR1 as LNHDA and CDR2 as SQIVND (reference sequence). The V and J ends lost 9 bases and 2 bases respectively, with 16 bases between them. For the CDR3, the DNA is TGTGCCAGCAGTCGGGGGCGGATAAACACTGAAGCTTTCTTT. Amino acid sequence: CASSRGRINTEAFF.

This clonotype was picked up many times. V is TRBV6-5 and J is TRBJ2-7, with a tentative D call TRBD2 (5 bases). Between the trimmed V and J ends, which lost 7 bases and 7 bases, there was a span of 23 bases. CDR1 is MNHEY and CDR2 is SVGAGI in the germline V gene. This CDR3 has 15 residues. DNA for the CDR3: TGTGCCAGCAAAGTATCCGCATTGGGATCGGGGGAGCAGTACTTC. Its translation: CASKVSALGSGEQYF.